This T cell receptor (beta chain) was documented in a study of T cell responses to AZD1222 COVID-19 vaccine. A word on this clone: Antigen unknown.

The data were produced by immunoSEQ multiplex PCR, yet TCRdb's version contains in-frame clones alone and is incomplete. Counted here are 100,000 to 150,000 clones, just over 85% occurring once; the ten biggest clones make up 12%. The CDR3 has 12 amino acids. V was clipped by 5 bases and J by 5 bases, with 7 bases between them. Germline V gene lookup returns CDR1 MDHEN and CDR2 SYDVKM. Broader study findings: Reportedly, close to half of spike-specific TCRs are directed against unmutated variant regions.

This receptor was obtained from an adult in good health. The chain combines TRBV28 with TRBJ1-5, with D unclear. Sequencing was performed on peripheral blood, taken on day 0 of AZD1222 vaccination. The CDR3 DNA is TGTGCCAGCAGTCTCCAAGATCAGCCCCAGCATTTT. Translation: CASSLQDQPQHF.